This TCR beta chain derives from a study of molecular identifiers for immune sequencing clone quantification. For the study at large: Sequencing covered four of five parts into which replicate RNA from roughly 18,000 or 92,000 naive CD8 cells was split. General study results and limits: Spiked Jurkat TCR RNA equivalent to one cell reportedly surfaced among some 1 million naive cells.

TCRdb re-called the PCR reads with MiXCR, one entry per CDR3 protein. The table includes tens of thousands of distinct CDR3 sequences, approximately 17% detected once. This clonotype came up many times. The antigen remains unidentified. With 0 bases removed from V and 5 bases from J, the gap between germline ends came to 6 bases. In germline, CDR1 is SGDLS, CDR2 YYNGEE. The CDR3 runs 12 residues. This TCR was sampled from a human donor in good health. Some libraries in this study had Jurkat cell RNA spiked in. The material sequenced was naive CD8+ T cells from blood, with Jurkat cell RNA spiked in. Subset defined: FACS-sorted CD8+CD4-CCR7+CD45RA+ naive T cells. The J gene is TRBJ2-7, the V gene TRBV9; D remains unclear. CDR3 region: CASSVDGNEQYF. The CDR3 bases are TGTGCCAGCAGCGTAGACGGAAACGAGCAGTACTTC.